The 14 T cell receptor beta chains reported below all come from one sample, sequenced in a study of blood T cell repertoires in COVID-19. Sequenced by immunoSEQ multiplex PCR; TCRdb stores in-frame clones only, minus some. Counted here are some 200,000 clones, 82% occurring once; the ten biggest clones make up less than 15%. The specimen was peripheral blood. Source of these receptors: a woman between 35 and 50 years old with acute or convalescent COVID-19.

J is TRBJ2-5 and V is TRBV7-2; possibly TRBD2 for D (6 bases). Germline CDR1 SGHTA, CDR2 FQGNSA. CDR3 length: 15 amino acids. Trimming stripped 4 bases from V and 2 bases from J, with 14 bases between. Here the CDR3 reads CASSSGGGIQETQYF. The CDR3 bases are TGTGCCAGCAGCTCTGGTGGGGGGATTCAAGAGACCCAGTACTTC.

This sequence joins TRBV30 and TRBJ2-2, with a weak D call TRBD1 (5 bases). The CDR3 totals 12 residues. CDR1 is GTSNPN and CDR2 is SVGIG in the germline V gene (reference sequence). Trimming removed 4 bases at V and 5 bases at J, with 8 bases between. The CDR3 DNA reads TGTGCCTGGATAGGGGATACCGGGGAGCTGTTTTTT. It specifies CAWIGDTGELFF.

This clone has more than one count but fewer than ten. J is TRBJ1-2 and V is TRBV27, with unresolved D. The CDR3 length is 13 residues. V was trimmed by 3 bases and J by 6 bases, leaving 11 bases between them. Germline V gene sequence: CDR1 MNHEY, CDR2 SMNVEV (reference sequence). CDR3 in amino acids: CASSFFADDGYTF. The DNA for the CDR3 is TGTGCCAGCAGTTTTTTTGCAGATGATGGCTACACCTTC.

The chain is built from TRBV7-6 and TRBJ1-4, with D maybe TRBD1 (5 bases). Germline V gene data show CDR1 as SGHVS and CDR2 as FNYEAQ. The CDR3 is 13 residues long. Trimming left V 2 bases short and J 7 bases short, with 8 bases between. CDR3 sequence (DNA): TGTGCCAGCAGCTTAACGCAGGGTGAAAAACTGTTTTTT. Protein product: CASSLTQGEKLFF.

The chain links TRBV5-1 to TRBJ2-5, with D perhaps matching TRBD1 (6 bases). There are 17 residues in the CDR3. CDR1 SGHRS and CDR2 YFSETQ come from the germline V gene. The V gene lost 4 bases and the J gene lost 5 bases, with 24 bases spanning the gap. The CDR3 region has the DNA TGCGCCAGCAGCATAATTACAGGGCTCACTAGTAGGGAGACCCAGTACTTC. Protein sequence: CASSIITGLTSRETQYF.

The rearrangement links TRBV4-2 to TRBJ2-7, with D maybe TRBD2 (6 bases). In germline, CDR1 is LGHNA, CDR2 YNFKEQ. The CDR3 spans 13 residues. V was shortened by 2 bases and J by 6 bases, with 11 bases between the two germline ends. CDR3 DNA: TGTGCCAGCAGCCAACACGGGAGTGGCGAGCAGTACTTC. It translates to CASSQHGSGEQYF.

The rearrangement links TRBV5-8 to TRBJ2-7; D call uncertain. Germline values: CDR1 SGHTS, CDR2 YDEGEE. This CDR3 contains 14 residues. With 0 bases removed from V and 7 bases from J, the gap between germline ends came to 14 bases. CDR3 amino acids: CASSLVSGQREQYF. CDR3 nucleotides: TGTGCCAGCAGCTTGGTCTCAGGTCAACGGGAGCAGTACTTC.

The chain is built from TRBV6-5 and TRBJ2-1, with 10 positions matching TRBD2. Per germline, CDR1 MNHEY and CDR2 SVGAGI. V was pared by 7 bases and J by 3 bases, with 6 bases of the junction left unmatched. There are 15 residues in the CDR3. The CDR3: CASKLAGANYNEQFF. Written as DNA, the CDR3 is TGTGCCAGCAAGCTAGCGGGAGCGAACTACAATGAGCAGTTCTTC.

CDR3 loop: CASSPPGGIYGYTF. DNA of the CDR3: TGTGCCAGCAGCCCCCCAGGGGGCATCTATGGCTACACCTTC. The chain couples TRBV13 to TRBJ1-2; 8 bases are a match to TRBD1. Unmatched junction bases numbered 6, after V lost 5 bases and J lost 4 bases. The CDR3 runs 14 residues. From germline, CDR1 is PRHDT and CDR2 FYEKMQ (reference sequence).

The chain uses TRBV2 and TRBJ1-1, with 7 nucleotides matching TRBD1. Per germline, CDR1 SNHLY and CDR2 FYNNEI. Germline trimming cut 8 bases from V and 8 bases from J; bases unmatched to any gene: 8. This CDR3 contains 12 residues. The CDR3 DNA is TGTGCCAGCCTTTTAGGGACAGACGAAGCTTTCTTT. This translates into CASLLGTDEAFF.

A single count supports this clone. The chain couples TRBV6-4 to TRBJ1-1, with a tentative D call TRBD1 (6 bases). V lost 5 bases and J lost 1, with 11 bases in between. The CDR3 length is 14 residues. Germline CDR1 is MRHNA and CDR2 is SNTAGT. The CDR3 DNA follows: TGTGCCAGCAGTCCACAGGGCTCGAACACTGAAGCTTTCTTT. Its protein is CASSPQGSNTEAFF.

V gene TRBV6-5 combines with J gene TRBJ2-5; 9 nucleotides match TRBD2. There are 14 residues in the CDR3. Trimming cost V 6 bases and J 1 base; bases outside gene matches: 3. The germline CDR1 and CDR2 sequences are MNHEY and SVGAGI. The chain's CDR3 is CASRRTSAQETQYF. In DNA form, the CDR3 reads TGTGCCAGCAGGAGGACTAGCGCCCAAGAGACCCAGTACTTC.

This clone has just a few counts. This chain links TRBV25-1 with TRBJ2-3, with a possible D match to TRBD1 (6 bases). Trimming took off 6 bases at V and 2 bases at J, with 9 bases between the two ends. Per the germline V gene, CDR1 is MGHDK and CDR2 is SYGVNS. The CDR3 is 13 residues long. CDR3 DNA: TGTGCCAGCAGAAGGACAGTCACAGATACGCAGTATTTT. This sequence encodes CASRRTVTDTQYF.

The chain combines TRBV20-1 with TRBJ2-7; 7 bases are a match to TRBD1. The CDR3 runs to 14 residues. V was clipped by 3 bases and J by 0 bases; unmatched bases: 5. Germline CDR1 and CDR2: DFQATT and SNEGSKA (reference sequence). CDR3 region: CSASPGGSSYEQYF. The CDR3 DNA sequence: TGCAGTGCTAGTCCAGGGGGATCCTCCTACGAGCAGTACTTC.